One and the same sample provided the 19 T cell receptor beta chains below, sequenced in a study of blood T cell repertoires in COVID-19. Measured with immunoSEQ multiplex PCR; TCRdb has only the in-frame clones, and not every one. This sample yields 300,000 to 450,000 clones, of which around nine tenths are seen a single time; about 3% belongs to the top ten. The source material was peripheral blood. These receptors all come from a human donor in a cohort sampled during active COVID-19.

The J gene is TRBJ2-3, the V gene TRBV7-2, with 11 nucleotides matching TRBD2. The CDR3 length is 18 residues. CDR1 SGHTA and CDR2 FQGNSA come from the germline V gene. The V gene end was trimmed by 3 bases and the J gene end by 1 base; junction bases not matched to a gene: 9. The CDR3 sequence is CASSFAPSGGFGTDTQYF. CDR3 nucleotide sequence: TGTGCCAGCAGCTTCGCACCTAGCGGGGGGTTCGGCACAGATACGCAGTATTTT. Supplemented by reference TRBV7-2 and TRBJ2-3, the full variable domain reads GAGVSQSPSNKVTEKGKDVELRCDPISGHTALYWYRQSLGQGLEFLIYFQGNSAPDKSGLPSDRFSAERTGGSVSTLTIQRTQQEDSAVYLCASSFAPSGGFGTDTQYFGPGTRLTVL.

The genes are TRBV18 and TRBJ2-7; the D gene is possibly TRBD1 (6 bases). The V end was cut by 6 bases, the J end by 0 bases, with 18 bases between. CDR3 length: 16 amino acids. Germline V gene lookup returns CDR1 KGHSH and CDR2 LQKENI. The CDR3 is CASSQYTGSSSYEQYF. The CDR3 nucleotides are TGTGCCAGCTCCCAATATACAGGGTCGAGCTCCTACGAGCAGTACTTC.

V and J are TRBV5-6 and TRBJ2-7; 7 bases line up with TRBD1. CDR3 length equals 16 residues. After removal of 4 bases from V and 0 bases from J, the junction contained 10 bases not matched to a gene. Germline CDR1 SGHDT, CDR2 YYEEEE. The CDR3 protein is CASSARQGHYSYEQYF. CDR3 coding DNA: TGTGCCAGCAGCGCCAGACAGGGCCACTACTCCTACGAGCAGTACTTC.

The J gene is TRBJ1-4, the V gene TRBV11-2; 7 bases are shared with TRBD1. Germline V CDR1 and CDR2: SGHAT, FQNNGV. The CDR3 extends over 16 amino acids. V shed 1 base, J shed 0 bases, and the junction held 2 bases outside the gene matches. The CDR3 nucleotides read TGTGCCAGCAGCTTAGGACAGGGTCCAACTAATGAAAAACTGTTTTTT. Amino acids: CASSLGQGPTNEKLFF.

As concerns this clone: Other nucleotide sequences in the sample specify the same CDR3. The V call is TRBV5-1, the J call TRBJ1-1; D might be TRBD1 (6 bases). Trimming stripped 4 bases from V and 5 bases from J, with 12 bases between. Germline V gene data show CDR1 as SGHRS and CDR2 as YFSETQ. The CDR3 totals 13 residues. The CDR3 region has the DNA TGCGCCAGCAGCCCAGGGGTCGGTACTGAAGCTTTCTTT. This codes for CASSPGVGTEAFF. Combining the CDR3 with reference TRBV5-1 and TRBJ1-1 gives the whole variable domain KAGVTQTPRYLIKTRGQQVTLSCSPISGHRSVSWYQQTPGQGLQFLFEYFSETQRNKGNFPGRFSGRQFSNSRSEMNVSTLELGDSALYLCASSPGVGTEAFFGQGTRLTVV.

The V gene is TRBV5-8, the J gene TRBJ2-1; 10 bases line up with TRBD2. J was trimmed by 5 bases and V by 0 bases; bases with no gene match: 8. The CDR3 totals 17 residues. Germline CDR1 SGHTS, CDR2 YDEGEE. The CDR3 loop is CASSLGQREGQNNEQFF. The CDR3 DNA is TGTGCCAGCAGCTTGGGCCAGCGGGAGGGCCAGAACAATGAGCAGTTCTTC.

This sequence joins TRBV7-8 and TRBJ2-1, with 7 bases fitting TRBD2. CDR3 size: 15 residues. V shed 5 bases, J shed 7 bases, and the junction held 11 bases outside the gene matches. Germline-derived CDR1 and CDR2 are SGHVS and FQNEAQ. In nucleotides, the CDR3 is TGTGCCAGCAGCGGCGGGGGTAGACTGGGGAATGAGCAGTTCTTC. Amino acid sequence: CASSGGGRLGNEQFF.

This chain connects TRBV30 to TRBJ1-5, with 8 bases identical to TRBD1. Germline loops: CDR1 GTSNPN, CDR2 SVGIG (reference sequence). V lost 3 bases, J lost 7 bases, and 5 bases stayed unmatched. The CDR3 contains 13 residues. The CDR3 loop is CAWRSGGGQPQHF. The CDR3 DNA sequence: TGTGCCTGGAGGTCAGGGGGCGGGCAGCCCCAGCATTTT.

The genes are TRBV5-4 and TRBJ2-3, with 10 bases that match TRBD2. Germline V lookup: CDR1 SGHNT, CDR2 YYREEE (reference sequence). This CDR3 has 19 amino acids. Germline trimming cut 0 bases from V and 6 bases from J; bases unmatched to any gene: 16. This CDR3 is CASSLDPQREGLGADTQYF. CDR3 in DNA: TGTGCCAGCAGCTTGGACCCTCAGCGGGAGGGCCTCGGTGCTGATACGCAGTATTTT. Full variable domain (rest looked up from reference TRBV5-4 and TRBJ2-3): ETGVTQSPTHLIKTRGQQVTLRCSSQSGHNTVSWYQQALGQGPQFIFQYYREEENGRGNFPPRFSGLQFPNYSSELNVNALELDDSALYLCASSLDPQREGLGADTQYFGPGTRLTVL.

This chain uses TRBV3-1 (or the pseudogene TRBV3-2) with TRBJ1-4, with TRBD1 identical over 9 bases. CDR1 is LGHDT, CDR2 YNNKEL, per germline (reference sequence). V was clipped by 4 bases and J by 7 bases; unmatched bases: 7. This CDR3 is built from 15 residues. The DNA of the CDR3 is TGTGCCAGCAGCCCCACAGGGGGCTTTGGTGAAAAACTGTTTTTT. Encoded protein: CASSPTGGFGEKLFF.

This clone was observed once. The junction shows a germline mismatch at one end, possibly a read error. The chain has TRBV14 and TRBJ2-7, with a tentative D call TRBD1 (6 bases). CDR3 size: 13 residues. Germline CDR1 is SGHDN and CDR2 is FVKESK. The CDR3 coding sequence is TGTGCCAGCCGCCAGTCTGGGGGCCACGAGCAGTACTTC. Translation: CASRQSGGHEQYF.

This chain's CDR3 is CASRPQTGAGGNTIYF. CDR3 nucleotide sequence: TGTGCCAGTAGACCTCAGACAGGGGCTGGTGGAAACACCATATATTTT. The V gene is TRBV19, the J gene TRBJ1-3; 8 bases agree with TRBD1. Losses at the gene ends were 6 bases for V and 3 bases for J; bases not matched to a gene: 10. Germline assignment: CDR1 LNHDA and CDR2 SQIVND (reference sequence). The CDR3 runs 16 residues.

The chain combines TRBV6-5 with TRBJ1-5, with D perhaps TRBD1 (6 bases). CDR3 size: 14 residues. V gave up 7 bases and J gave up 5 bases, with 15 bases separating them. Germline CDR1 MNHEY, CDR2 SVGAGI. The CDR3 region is CASIGQILYQPQHF. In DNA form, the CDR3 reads TGTGCCAGCATAGGACAGATCCTTTATCAGCCCCAGCATTTT.

The CDR3 spells CASVGGFSYEQYF. The CDR3 nucleotides read TGTGCCAGCGTCGGGGGTTTTTCCTACGAGCAGTACTTC. The V gene is TRBV2, the J gene TRBJ2-7, with a possible D match to TRBD2 (6 bases). Trimming cost V 8 bases and J 1 base, with 12 bases left between them. Germline V gives CDR1 SNHLY, CDR2 FYNNEI. The CDR3 is made up of 13 amino acids.

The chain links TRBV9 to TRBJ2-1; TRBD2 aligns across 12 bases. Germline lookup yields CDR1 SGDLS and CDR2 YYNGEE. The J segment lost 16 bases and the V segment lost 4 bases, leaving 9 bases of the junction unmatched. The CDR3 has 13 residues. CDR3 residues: CASSFRLAGVQFF. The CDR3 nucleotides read TGTGCCAGCAGCTTCCGACTAGCGGGAGTTCAATTCTTC.

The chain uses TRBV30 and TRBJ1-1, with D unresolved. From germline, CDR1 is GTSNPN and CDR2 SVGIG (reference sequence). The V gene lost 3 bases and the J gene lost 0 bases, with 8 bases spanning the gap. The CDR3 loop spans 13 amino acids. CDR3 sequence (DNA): TGTGCCTGGAGCGGACTAATGAACACTGAAGCTTTCTTT. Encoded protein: CAWSGLMNTEAFF.

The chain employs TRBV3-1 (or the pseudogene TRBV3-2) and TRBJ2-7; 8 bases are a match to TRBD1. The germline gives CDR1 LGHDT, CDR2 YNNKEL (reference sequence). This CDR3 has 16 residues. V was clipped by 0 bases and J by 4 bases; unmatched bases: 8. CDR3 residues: CASSQDLGTGFYEQYF. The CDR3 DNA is TGTGCCAGCAGCCAAGATCTAGGGACAGGATTTTACGAGCAGTACTTC.

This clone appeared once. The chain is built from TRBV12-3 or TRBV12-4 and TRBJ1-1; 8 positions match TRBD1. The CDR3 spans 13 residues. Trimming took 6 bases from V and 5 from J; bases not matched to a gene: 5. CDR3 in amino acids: CASSWTGRTEAFF. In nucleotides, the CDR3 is TGTGCCAGCAGCTGGACAGGGCGGACTGAAGCTTTCTTT.

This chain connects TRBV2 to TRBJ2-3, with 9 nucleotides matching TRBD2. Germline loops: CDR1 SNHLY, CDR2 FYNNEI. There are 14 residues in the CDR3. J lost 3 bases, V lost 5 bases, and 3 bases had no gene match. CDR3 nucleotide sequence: TGTGCCAGCAGTCCTAGCGGGATTACAGATACGCAGTATTTT. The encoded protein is CASSPSGITDTQYF.